Below are 28 T cell receptor beta chains sequenced from a single sample in a study of regulatory T cells in long-lasting Graves disease. Indicated time point: persistent/refractory GD, antithyroid drugs over 5 years with positive TRAb. The TCR library used RNA extracted from PBMCs. With iRepertoire HTBI primers and Arm-PCR of CDR3 regions, TCR beta libraries were built. TCRdb called the multiplex PCR reads again in MiXCR, with one record for every CDR3 protein. Here the sample spans about 400,000 distinct CDR3 sequences, around 20% being singletons. This sample comprised peripheral blood mononuclear cells (PBMCs), obtained when the disease was refractory, from a patient treated with antithyroid drugs. These TCRs come from a female donor with Graves disease.

To note about this clonotype: A much larger clonotype is one base distant, so this may be a read error. This chain joins TRBV28 and TRBJ2-7; weak D call: TRBD2 (5 bases). The CDR3 extends over 15 amino acids. Germline V gene data show CDR1 as MDHEN and CDR2 as SYDVKM. Trimming pared 2 bases from V and 6 bases from J, leaving 17 bases between. The CDR3 here is CASSLSIARVREQYF. CDR3 DNA sequence: TGTGCCAGCAGTTTAAGCATAGCGAGAGTCCGCGAGCAGTACTTC.

This clonotype was seen a handful of times. This chain uses TRBV29-1 with TRBJ2-4, with TRBD1 matching 9 bases. V lost 0 bases to trimming and J lost 6 bases; unmatched junction nucleotides: 9. CDR1 and CDR2 from the germline V gene are SQVTM and ANQGSEA. The CDR3 contains 16 residues. The CDR3 nucleotides are TGCAGCGTTGAAGATCCGGGGACAGGGATTGGAAACATTCAGTACTTC. As protein: CSVEDPGTGIGNIQYF. Full variable domain (remainder filled in from reference TRBV29-1 and TRBJ2-4): SAVISQKPSRDICQRGTSLTIQCQVDSQVTMMFWYRQQPGQSLTLIATANQGSEATYESGFVIDKFPISRPNLTFSTLTVSNMSPEDSSIYLCSVEDPGTGIGNIQYFGAGTRLSVL.

This chain uses TRBV27 with TRBJ2-3, with TRBD2 identical over 11 bases. V dropped 3 bases and J dropped 3; count of bases not matched to a gene: 8. The germline V gene has CDR1 MNHEY and CDR2 SMNVEV (reference sequence). This CDR3 comprises 17 residues. The chain's CDR3 is CASSFALLAGGTDTQYF. CDR3 nucleotide sequence: TGTGCCAGCAGTTTCGCGCTTCTAGCGGGGGGTACAGATACGCAGTATTTT.

This clonotype was detected many times. The chain couples TRBV15 to TRBJ2-7; TRBD2 matches 8 bases. The J segment lost 3 bases and the V segment lost 4 bases, leaving 5 bases of the junction unmatched. Germline CDR1 is LNHNV and CDR2 is YYDKDF (reference sequence). This CDR3 is 14 amino acids long. The CDR3: CATSIQREHYEQYF. The DNA for the CDR3 is TGTGCCACCAGCATTCAGCGGGAGCACTACGAGCAGTACTTC.

The table lists this clonotype with a few counts. The chain links TRBV5-6 to TRBJ1-4; 7 bases match TRBD1. Germline CDR1 and CDR2: SGHDT and YYEEEE. The CDR3 runs to 15 residues. Trimming removed 4 bases from V and 2 bases from J; junction bases left unmatched: 5. The CDR3 DNA sequence: TGTGCCAGCAGCCTGACAGGGTCGACTAATGAAAAACTGTTTTTT. Encoded protein: CASSLTGSTNEKLFF.

This clonotype was found a few times. The rearrangement joins TRBV20-1 to TRBJ1-4, with D unresolved. Germline CDR1 is DFQATT and CDR2 is SNEGSKA (reference sequence). Trimming left V 1 base short and J 1 base short, with 10 bases between. This CDR3 spans 15 amino acids. The CDR3 protein is CSARVGLGTNEKLFF. DNA of the CDR3: TGCAGTGCTAGAGTGGGGTTGGGAACTAATGAAAAACTGTTTTTT.

As concerns this clonotype: This may stem from a read error, because a much larger clone lies one nucleotide away. The chain uses TRBV5-1 and TRBJ2-7, with 10 positions matching TRBD2. CDR3 length: 15 residues. The trim removed 0 bases at V and 8 bases at J, leaving 8 bases unmatched. CDR1 SGHRS and CDR2 YFSETQ come from the germline V gene. DNA of the CDR3: TGCGCCAGCAGCTTGGTTCCTAGCGGGAGTAACAAGCAGTACTTC. Its protein is CASSLVPSGSNKQYF.

The chain is built from TRBV2 and TRBJ2-7; no clear D. The V gene's germline CDR1 is SNHLY and CDR2 FYNNEI. The V end lost 6 bases, the J end lost 6 bases, and 12 bases lay between the germline ends. The CDR3 runs to 12 residues. CDR3 bases: TGTGCCAGCAGCTTAGAAGGCAGCGAGCAGTACTTC. Translated: CASSLEGSEQYF.

Only a few counts were recorded for this clonotype. The gene calls are TRBV7-9 and TRBJ1-2; D is undetermined. Looked up from germline, CDR1 is SEHNR and CDR2 is FQNEAQ (reference sequence). This CDR3 contains 15 residues. Trimming removed 1 base at V and 3 bases at J, with 12 bases between. The CDR3 reads CASSLEGTGDYGYTF. Here the CDR3 DNA reads TGTGCCAGCAGCTTAGAAGGAACTGGCGACTATGGCTACACCTTC.

There are a few counts of this clonotype. This chain connects TRBV12-3 or TRBV12-4 to TRBJ2-4; no clear D gene. V lost 1 base and J lost 9, with 7 bases in between. This CDR3 has 12 residues. The CDR3 DNA is TGTGCCAGCAGTTTAGTGGGGATCATTCAGTACTTC. It yields the protein CASSLVGIIQYF.

The table lists this clonotype with a few counts. This rearrangement joins TRBV6-1 to TRBJ1-5; D not resolved. This CDR3 is built from 14 residues. With 2 bases removed from V and 6 bases from J, the gap between germline ends came to 11 bases. Per germline, CDR1 MNHNS and CDR2 SASEGT. The CDR3 DNA is TGTGCCAGCAGTGAACTGGGATTAGGTCAGCCCCAGCATTTT. It codes for CASSELGLGQPQHF.

This CDR3 reads CASSESLWAFSPLHF. As DNA, the CDR3 is TGCGCCAGCAGTGAGTCGCTATGGGCCTTTTCACCCCTCCACTTT. The V and J genes are TRBV10-2 and TRBJ1-6; no reliable D call. Germline assignment: CDR1 WSHSY and CDR2 SAAADI. This CDR3 has 15 residues. V was pared by 0 bases and J by 9 bases, with 12 bases between.

The chain combines TRBV19 with TRBJ1-1; 11 positions agree with TRBD1. The CDR3 consists of 16 residues. CDR1 and CDR2 (germline): LNHDA, SQIVND (reference sequence). The J segment lost 3 bases and the V segment lost 1 base, leaving 4 bases of the junction unmatched. CDR3 region: CASSIVGTGGDTEAFF. CDR3 in DNA: TGTGCCAGTAGTATAGTCGGGACAGGGGGTGACACTGAAGCTTTCTTT.

The chain has TRBV10-1 and TRBJ2-3; unclear D gene. Trimming removed 1 base from V and 6 bases from J, with 8 bases in between. Germline V CDR1 and CDR2: WNHNN, SYGVQD (reference sequence). The CDR3 length is 13 residues. The CDR3 here is CASSEYAADTQYF. CDR3 coding DNA: TGCGCCAGCAGTGAGTACGCGGCGGATACGCAGTATTTT.

This chain connects TRBV20-1 to TRBJ2-4, with TRBD1 identical over 9 bases. Germline values: CDR1 DFQATT, CDR2 SNEGSKA (reference sequence). The trim removed 3 bases at V and 2 bases at J, leaving 8 bases unmatched. There are 16 residues in the CDR3. The CDR3 sequence: CSAREQGAMTKNIQYF. CDR3 DNA sequence: TGCAGTGCTAGGGAACAGGGGGCTATGACCAAAAACATTCAGTACTTC.

Concerning this clonotype itself: Germline is not matched at one junction end, which may reflect a read error. The J gene is TRBJ1-6, the V gene TRBV5-1; D may be TRBD1 (6 bases). Germline V gene lookup returns CDR1 SGHRS and CDR2 YFSETQ. There are 15 residues in the CDR3. Written as DNA, the CDR3 is TGCGCCAGCAGCTTGGCCGGGGGGGCCCAATCACCCCCCCACTTT. This translates into CASSLAGGAQSPPHF.

The sample holds a few counts of this clonotype. The chain recombines TRBV20-1 with TRBJ1-2; D might be TRBD1 (5 bases). The CDR3 length is 12 residues. Per the germline V gene, CDR1 is DFQATT and CDR2 is SNEGSKA (reference sequence). Between the trimmed V and J ends, which lost 6 bases and 10 bases, there was a span of 18 bases. Written as DNA, the CDR3 is TGCAGTGCCCCGGGGACGGCGGTGGACTACACCTTC. Its translation is CSAPGTAVDYTF.

The table lists this clonotype with many counts. V usage is TRBV18 and J usage is TRBJ1-1; D gene uncertain. V was clipped by 1 base and J by 1 base, with 4 bases between them. CDR1 and CDR2 from the germline V gene are KGHSH and LQKENI. This CDR3 is 13 amino acids long. The CDR3 coding sequence is TGTGCCAGCTCACCACTACCGAACACTGAAGCTTTCTTT. As protein: CASSPLPNTEAFF.

This clonotype was found many times. The V gene is TRBV28, the J gene TRBJ1-5; no reliable D call. CDR3 length equals 13 residues. V was clipped by 7 bases and J by 3 bases, with 10 bases between them. In germline, CDR1 is MDHEN, CDR2 SYDVKM. In DNA, the CDR3 is TGTGCCAGCACCCCGTATACCAATCAGCCCCAGCATTTT. Translated: CASTPYTNQPQHF.

Ten or more counts support this clonotype. This chain links TRBV7-2 with TRBJ1-4; D is unresolved. Trimming removed 5 bases at V and 6 bases at J, with 10 bases between. This CDR3 is 13 amino acids long. Looked up from germline, CDR1 is SGHTA and CDR2 is FQGNSA. CDR3 nucleotide sequence: TGTGCCAGCAGCCCATACAACGATGAAAAACTGTTTTTT. Its translation: CASSPYNDEKLFF.

This chain uses TRBV10-3 with TRBJ2-1; TRBD2 matches at 7 bases. Germline assignment: CDR1 ENHRY and CDR2 SYGVKD. The ends lost 0 bases at V and 7 bases at J; junction bases unmatched: 12. The CDR3 sequence is 17 residues long. The CDR3 sequence: CAISESFGGRGGNEQFF. The CDR3 coding sequence is TGTGCCATCAGTGAGTCATTCGGCGGGAGAGGAGGGAATGAGCAGTTCTTC.

In this sample, this clonotype turned up a few times. The chain combines TRBV4-3 with TRBJ1-4; 8 nucleotides align to TRBD1. With V trimmed by 0 bases and J by 8 bases, 8 bases remained unmatched. CDR1 and CDR2 (germline): LGHNA, YSLEER. The CDR3 extends over 16 amino acids. The DNA of the CDR3 is TGCGCCAGCAGCCAAGAAGGTACAGGGGGTAACGAAAAACTGTTTTTT. It encodes CASSQEGTGGNEKLFF.

With respect to this clonotype: A much more abundant neighbour one base away suggests this may be a read error. The CDR3: CASSYQPRGRGHYERYF. DNA for the CDR3: TGTGCCAGCAGTTACCAACCTCGCGGGCGGGGGCACTACGAGCGGTACTTC. The rearrangement links TRBV6-5 to TRBJ2-7, with D maybe TRBD2 (7 bases). Germline assignment: CDR1 MNHEY and CDR2 SVGAGI. CDR3 length equals 17 residues.

This clonotype was counted many times. This chain connects TRBV2 to TRBJ2-7; the match to TRBD1 covers 7 bases. Trimming at V came to 5 bases and at J to 3 bases, leaving 4 bases not matched to a gene. The germline V gene encodes CDR1 SNHLY and CDR2 FYNNEI. This CDR3 contains 13 residues. The chain's CDR3 is CASSWTGDYEQYF. CDR3 nucleotide sequence: TGTGCCAGCAGTTGGACAGGAGACTACGAGCAGTACTTC.

This clonotype was seen at least ten times. The rearrangement uses TRBV30 and TRBJ1-1; no reliable D call. The CDR3 has 13 residues. V was shortened by 2 bases and J by 7 bases, with 14 bases between the two germline ends. CDR1 GTSNPN and CDR2 SVGIG come from the germline V gene (reference sequence). DNA for the CDR3: TGTGCCTGGAGTCCCGGGATTTTGGATGAAGCTTTCTTT. Translating gives CAWSPGILDEAFF.

This clonotype was picked up many times. The CDR3 protein is CASSLAPMIGGNSPLHF. In DNA, the CDR3 is TGTGCCAGCAGCTTAGCCCCTATGATTGGGGGGAATTCACCCCTCCACTTT. The gene calls are TRBV7-2 and TRBJ1-6; maybe TRBD1 (5 bases). Trimming shortened V by 0 bases and J by 7 bases, and 16 bases separated the two germline ends. This CDR3 is built from 17 residues. Germline V gene lookup returns CDR1 SGHTA and CDR2 FQGNSA.

Notes on this clonotype: This may be a read error: a much more frequent sequence differs by one nucleotide. The chain is built from TRBV6-2 or TRBV6-3 and TRBJ1-2; tentatively, D is TRBD1 (6 bases). In germline, CDR1 is MNHEY, CDR2 SVGEGT. There are 14 residues in the CDR3. CDR3 coding DNA: TGTACCAGCAGTTACGTCGCAGGGGCAGAGAGCTACACCTTC. Translated: CTSSYVAGAESYTF.

As regards this clonotype: One end of the junction fails to match germline, which may point to a read error. The chain links TRBV29-1 to TRBJ1-1, with D possibly matching TRBD1 (5 bases). Germline assignment: CDR1 SQVTM and CDR2 ANQGSEA. CDR3 length equals 12 residues. This CDR3 reads CSVEWGNTEALF. The DNA for the CDR3 is TGCAGCGTTGAATGGGGGAACACTGAAGCTCTCTTT.